One and the same sample provided the 9 T cell receptor beta chains below, sequenced in a study of cytomegalovirus exposure and HLA in healthy donors. The protocol was immunoSEQ multiplex PCR, while the TCRdb copy is restricted to in-frame clones and leaves out a portion. The sample lists 250,000 or so clones, about 90% seen once, with 0.3% to 0.4% in the top ten. The sequencing input was PBMCs. Receptor source: a young woman in good health and CMV-seronegative.

The chain has TRBV11-2 and TRBJ1-1; D not certain. The CDR3 sequence is 13 residues long. Germline CDR1 reads SGHAT; CDR2 reads FQNNGV. Trimming took 2 bases from V and 4 from J, leaving 8 bases between them. The CDR3 DNA is TGTGCCAGCAGCTTAACAGATGGCACTGAAGCTTTCTTT. Translating gives CASSLTDGTEAFF.

This clone was observed a single time. V is TRBV4-2 and J is TRBJ1-2, with 9 bases lining up with TRBD1. CDR1 is LGHNA, CDR2 YNFKEQ, per germline. With V trimmed by 0 bases and J by 4 bases, 6 bases remained unmatched. The length of the CDR3 is 16 residues. CDR3 in amino acids: CASSQDTGGIGYGYTF. DNA for the CDR3: TGTGCCAGCAGCCAAGACACAGGGGGCATTGGCTATGGCTACACCTTC.

CDR3 coding DNA: TGTGCCAGCAGCTTTTTTAGCGGGGCCGATACGCAGTATTTT. The encoded protein is CASSFFSGADTQYF. This rearrangement joins TRBV5-4 to TRBJ2-3; 8 bases are a match to TRBD2. The CDR3 contains 14 residues. V was clipped by 2 bases and J by 6 bases; unmatched bases: 5. CDR1 is SGHNT, CDR2 YYREEE, per germline (reference sequence).

V usage is TRBV28 and J usage is TRBJ2-1; 9 nucleotides agree with TRBD2. V lost 11 bases and J lost 4; bases outside the gene matches: 15. The V gene's germline CDR1 is MDHEN and CDR2 SYDVKM. This CDR3 comprises 16 residues. CDR3 amino acids: CASVSPLAGGYNEQFF. In DNA form, the CDR3 reads TGTGCCTCTGTGTCCCCCCTGGCGGGGGGGTACAATGAGCAGTTCTTC. Full variable domain (remainder filled in from reference TRBV28 and TRBJ2-1): DVKVTQSSRYLVKRTGEKVFLECVQDMDHENMFWYRQDPGLGLRLIYFSYDVKMKEKGDIPEGYSVSREKKERFSLILESASTNQTSMYLCASVSPLAGGYNEQFFGPGTRLTVL.

The CDR3 spells CASSQDGRRGLYNEQFF. CDR3 sequence (DNA): TGCGCCAGCAGCCAAGATGGGCGGCGGGGGCTGTACAATGAGCAGTTCTTC. J is TRBJ2-1 and V is TRBV4-3; possibly TRBD2 for D (7 bases). Trimming took 0 bases from V and 4 from J, leaving 16 bases between them. The CDR3 loop spans 17 amino acids. From germline, CDR1 is LGHNA and CDR2 YSLEER.

V and J are TRBV10-1 and TRBJ2-5; the D is unclear. Trimming pared 0 bases from V and 7 bases from J, leaving 12 bases between. Germline assignment: CDR1 WNHNN and CDR2 SYGVQD (reference sequence). This CDR3 region has 14 residues. The DNA of the CDR3 is TGCGCCAGCAGTGAGTCTACAGACCAAAGGACCCAGTACTTC. Its translation is CASSESTDQRTQYF.

This rearrangement joins TRBV5-4 to TRBJ2-2; 7 bases match TRBD1. V lost 4 bases to trimming and J lost 0 bases; unmatched junction nucleotides: 6. There are 16 residues in the CDR3. CDR1 is SGHNT and CDR2 is YYREEE in the germline V gene (reference sequence). CDR3 sequence reads: CASSLPGTANTGELFF. CDR3 in DNA: TGTGCCAGCAGCCTACCGGGGACAGCGAACACCGGGGAGCTGTTTTTT.

The chain couples TRBV4-3 to TRBJ2-1; 9 bases match TRBD1. The V gene's germline CDR1 is LGHNA and CDR2 YSLEER. This CDR3 is 17 amino acids long. J lost 1 base, V lost 0 bases, and 4 bases had no gene match. As DNA, the CDR3 is TGCGCCAGCAGCCAAGATAGCGACAGGGGGTCCTACAATGAGCAGTTCTTC. It specifies CASSQDSDRGSYNEQFF.

The chain joins TRBV27 to TRBJ2-1; D is ambiguous. This CDR3 is built from 14 residues. Trimming left V 0 bases short and J 9 bases short, with 12 bases between. Germline-derived CDR1 and CDR2 are MNHEY and SMNVEV (reference sequence). CDR3 sequence: CASSLSSRVGEQFF. The CDR3 DNA reads TGTGCCAGCAGTTTATCTAGCCGGGTCGGTGAGCAGTTCTTC.